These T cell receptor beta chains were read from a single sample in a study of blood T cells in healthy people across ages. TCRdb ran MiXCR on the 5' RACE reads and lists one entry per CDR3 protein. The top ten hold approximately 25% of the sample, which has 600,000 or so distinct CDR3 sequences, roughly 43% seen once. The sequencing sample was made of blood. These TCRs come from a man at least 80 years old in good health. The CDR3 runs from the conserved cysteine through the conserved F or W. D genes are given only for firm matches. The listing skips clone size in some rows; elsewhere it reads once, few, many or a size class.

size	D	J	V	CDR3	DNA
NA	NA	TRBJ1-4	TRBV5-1	CASSYTRDTNSREKLFF	TGCGCCAGCAGTTACACAAGGGACACCAATTCGCGGGAAAAACTGTTTTTT
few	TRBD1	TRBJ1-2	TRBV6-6	CASSGTANYGYTF	TGTGCCAGCAGCGGGACAGCTAACTATGGCTACACCTTC
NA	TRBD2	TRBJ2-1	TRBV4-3	CASSSIAGGTYNEQFF	TGCGCCAGCAGCTCTATAGCGGGGGGAACCTACAATGAGCAGTTCTTC
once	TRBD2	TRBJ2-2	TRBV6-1	CASSVVFPGLAPGELFF	TGTGCCAGCAGTGTCGTCTTCCCGGGACTAGCGCCCGGGGAGCTGTTTTTT
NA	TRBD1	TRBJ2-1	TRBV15	CATSVPLGQGDNNEQFF	TGTGCCACCAGCGTCCCGTTGGGACAGGGGGATAACAATGAGCAGTTCTTC
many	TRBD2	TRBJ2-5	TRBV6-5	CASSYGRGYQETQYF	TGTGCCAGCAGTTACGGGCGGGGGTACCAAGAGACCCAGTACTTC
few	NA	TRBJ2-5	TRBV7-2	CASSRLGGATPGTQYF	TGTGCCAGCAGCCGGTTGGGGGGAGCGACTCCCGGGACCCAGTACTTC
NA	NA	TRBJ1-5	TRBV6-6	CASNNFRGGNQPQHF	TGTGCCAGCAACAACTTCAGGGGAGGCAATCAGCCCCAGCATTTT
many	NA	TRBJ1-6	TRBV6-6	CASTEEGQAHSPLHF	TGTGCCAGCACAGAAGAGGGACAAGCTCATTCACCCCTCCACTTT
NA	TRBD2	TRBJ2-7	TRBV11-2	CASSSLWTSGRAYEQYF	TGTGCCAGCAGCTCCTTGTGGACTAGCGGGAGGGCCTACGAGCAGTACTTC
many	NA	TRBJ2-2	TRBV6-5	CASSDTANTGELFF	TGTGCCAGCAGCGATACAGCGAACACCGGGGAGCTGTTTTTT
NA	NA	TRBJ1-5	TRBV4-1	CASSQGSWGRGNQPQHF	TGCGCCAGCAGCCAAGGTTCCTGGGGAAGGGGCAATCAGCCCCAGCATTTT
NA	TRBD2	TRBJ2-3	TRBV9	CASSIAGGPGDTQYF	TGTGCCAGCAGCATAGCGGGAGGGCCTGGAGATACGCAGTATTTT
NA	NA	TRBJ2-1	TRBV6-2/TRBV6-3	CASSYSGINEQFF	TGTGCCAGCAGTTACTCCGGGATCAATGAGCAGTTCTTC
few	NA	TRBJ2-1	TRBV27	CASRRGGLTYNEQFF	TGTGCCAGCCGGAGGGGGGGCCTCACCTACAATGAGCAGTTCTTC
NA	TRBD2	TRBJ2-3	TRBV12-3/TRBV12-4	CASSTRTSGGFTDTQYF	TGTGCCAGCAGTACCAGGACTAGCGGGGGGTTCACAGATACGCAGTATTTT
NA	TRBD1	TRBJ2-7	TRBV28	CATRDRVGIRYF	TGTGCCACCCGGGACAGGGTAGGCATTCGGTACTTC
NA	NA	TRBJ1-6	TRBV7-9	CASSPAQGALHF	TGTGCCAGCAGCCCAGCCCAGGGAGCCCTCCACTTT
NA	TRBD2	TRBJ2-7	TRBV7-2	CASSWDSGAGSEQYF	TGTGCCAGCAGCTGGGATAGCGGGGCGGGGTCCGAGCAGTACTTC
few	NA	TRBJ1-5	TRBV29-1	CSVGPDPNQPQHF	TGCAGCGTTGGGCCAGACCCTAATCAGCCCCAGCATTTT
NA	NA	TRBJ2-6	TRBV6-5	CASSFRGLGANVLTF	TGTGCCAGCAGTTTCAGGGGTCTAGGGGCCAACGTCCTGACTTTC
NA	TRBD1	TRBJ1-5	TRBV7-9	CASSSADRGSNQPQHF	TGTGCCAGCAGCTCCGCGGACAGGGGAAGCAATCAGCCCCAGCATTTT
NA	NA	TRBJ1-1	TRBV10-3	CAISESPGDTEAFF	TGTGCCATCAGTGAGTCGCCTGGTGACACTGAAGCTTTCTTT
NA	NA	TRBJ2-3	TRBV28	CASSSQVGRVDTQYF	TGTGCCAGCAGTTCCCAAGTGGGCCGAGTAGATACGCAGTATTTT
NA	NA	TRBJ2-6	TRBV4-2	CASSLMGNVNSGANVLTF	TGTGCCAGCAGCCTAATGGGAAACGTGAACTCTGGGGCCAACGTCCTGACTTTC
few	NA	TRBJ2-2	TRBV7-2	CASSNFGPGNTGELFF	TGTGCCAGCAGCAATTTCGGGCCCGGAAACACCGGGGAGCTGTTTTTT
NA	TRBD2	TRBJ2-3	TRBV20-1	CSATIAGGPSSTDTQYF	TGCAGTGCTACCATAGCGGGAGGCCCTTCTAGCACAGATACGCAGTATTTT
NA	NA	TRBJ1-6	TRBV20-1	CSARDPRDSPLHF	TGCAGTGCTAGAGATCCGAGGGACTCACCCCTCCACTTT
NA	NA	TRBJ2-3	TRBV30	CAWSVQLGTQYF	TGTGCCTGGAGTGTACAACTAGGTACGCAGTATTTT
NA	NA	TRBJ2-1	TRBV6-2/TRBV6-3	CASSYGAQVGYNEQFF	TGTGCCAGCAGTTACGGGGCACAGGTCGGCTACAATGAGCAGTTCTTC
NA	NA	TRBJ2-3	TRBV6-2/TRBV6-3	CASSPDGGAADTQYF	TGTGCCAGCAGTCCCGACGGGGGTGCTGCAGATACGCAGTATTTT
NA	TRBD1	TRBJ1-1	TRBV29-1	CSVDGTGVYTEAFF	TGCAGCGTTGACGGGACAGGGGTCTACACTGAAGCTTTCTTT
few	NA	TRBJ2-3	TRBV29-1	CSARESPGATDTQYF	TGCAGCGCAAGGGAGTCCCCGGGGGCCACAGATACGCAGTATTTT
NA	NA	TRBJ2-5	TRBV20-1	CSARETAHRETQYF	TGCAGTGCTAGAGAGACAGCCCATCGAGAGACCCAGTACTTC
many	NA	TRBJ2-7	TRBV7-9	CASSPDTSYEQYF	TGTGCCAGCAGCCCTGACACCTCCTACGAGCAGTACTTC
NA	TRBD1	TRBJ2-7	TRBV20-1	CSARDQGQGYYEQYF	TGCAGTGCTAGAGATCAGGGACAGGGGTACTACGAGCAGTACTTC
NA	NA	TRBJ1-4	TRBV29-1	CSVDTGVGAEKLFF	TGCAGCGTAGATACAGGTGTTGGAGCTGAAAAACTGTTTTTT
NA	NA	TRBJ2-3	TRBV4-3	CASSQDVGVTSTDTQYF	TGCGCCAGCAGCCAAGATGTAGGGGTCACTAGCACAGATACGCAGTATTTT
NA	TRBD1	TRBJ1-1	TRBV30	CAWSVYQDRPNTEAFF	TGTGCCTGGAGTGTATACCAGGACAGGCCGAACACTGAAGCTTTCTTT
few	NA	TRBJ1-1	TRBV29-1	CSVIPGVVEAFF	TGCAGCGTTATTCCCGGGGTGGTTGAAGCTTTCTTT
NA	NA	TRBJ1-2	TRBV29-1	CGAKGGGKLYGYTF	TGCGGCGCCAAAGGGGGTGGAAAGCTCTATGGCTACACCTTC
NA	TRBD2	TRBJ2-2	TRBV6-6	CASSTTSGGSTGELFF	TGTGCCAGCAGTACGACTAGCGGGGGGTCCACCGGGGAGCTGTTTTTT
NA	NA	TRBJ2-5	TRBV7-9	CASSFPNQETQYF	TGTGCCAGCAGCTTTCCCAACCAAGAGACCCAGTACTTC
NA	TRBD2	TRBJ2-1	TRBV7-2	CATSTGGLAGINEQFF	TGTGCCACCTCCACAGGAGGGCTAGCGGGAATCAATGAGCAGTTCTTC
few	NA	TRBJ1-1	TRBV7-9	CASSPQGVRTEAFF	TGTGCCAGCAGCCCCCAGGGAGTGAGGACTGAAGCTTTCTTT
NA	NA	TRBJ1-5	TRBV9	CASSPGTGGNSNQPQHF	TGTGCCAGCAGCCCCGGGACGGGTGGAAATAGCAATCAGCCCCAGCATTTT
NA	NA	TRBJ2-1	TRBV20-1	CSARMASAASYNEQFF	TGCAGTGCTAGAATGGCTAGCGCCGCCTCCTACAATGAGCAGTTCTTC
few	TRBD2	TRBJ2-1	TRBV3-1	CASSRGGLAQNEQFF	TGTGCCAGCAGCCGAGGGGGACTAGCTCAGAATGAGCAGTTCTTC
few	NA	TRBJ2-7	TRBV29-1	CSVGAGSAYEQYF	TGCAGCGTTGGGGCGGGGAGTGCCTACGAGCAGTACTTC
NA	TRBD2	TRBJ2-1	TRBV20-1	CSAASGTSGRYNEQFF	TGCAGTGCAGCCAGCGGGACTAGCGGACGCTACAATGAGCAGTTCTTC
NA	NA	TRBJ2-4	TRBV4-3	CASSQDHAPRVKNIQYF	TGCGCCAGCAGCCAAGATCACGCCCCCAGGGTCAAAAACATTCAGTACTTC
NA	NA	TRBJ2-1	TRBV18	CASSPGQPLNEQFF	TGTGCCAGCTCGCCGGGACAACCCCTCAATGAGCAGTTCTTT
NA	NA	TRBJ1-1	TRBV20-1	CSARLDPGTEAFF	TGCAGTGCTAGACTCGACCCGGGTACTGAAGCTTTCTTT
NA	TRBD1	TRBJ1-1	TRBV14	CASRATGGGSTEAFF	TGTGCCAGCAGGGCGACAGGGGGGGGAAGCACTGAAGCTTTCTTT
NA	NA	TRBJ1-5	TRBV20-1	CSAPPGTLDQPQHF	TGCAGTGCCCCCCCCGGGACTCTGGATCAGCCCCAGCATTTT
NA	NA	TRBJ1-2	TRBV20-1	CSVSRGGGDGYGYTF	TGCAGTGTCTCCAGAGGGGGGGGGGATGGCTATGGCTACACCTTC